One sample yielded the 26 T cell receptor beta chains listed below, sequenced in a study of blood T cell repertoires in COVID-19. Sequencing was performed with immunoSEQ multiplex PCR; in TCRdb, only in-frame clones are kept and a portion is missing. The data show about 280,000 clones, 86% seen once. The sample taken for sequencing was peripheral blood. The receptors were gathered from a woman in her 30s who had recovered from COVID-19.

CDR3 DNA sequence: TGTGCCAGCAGGCCCGAGACAGCCTCTAACTATGGCTACACCTTC. It is translated as CASRPETASNYGYTF. The chain carries TRBV2 and TRBJ1-2; a possible D gene is TRBD1 (5 bases). In germline, CDR1 is SNHLY, CDR2 FYNNEI. This CDR3 has 15 residues. The V gene lost 6 bases and the J gene lost 0 bases, with 14 bases spanning the gap.

The chain uses TRBV3-1 (or the pseudogene TRBV3-2) and TRBJ1-4, with TRBD1 matching 10 bases. Germline loops: CDR1 LGHDT, CDR2 YNNKEL (reference sequence). The CDR3 has 14 amino acids. V lost 4 bases and J lost 8; bases outside the gene matches: 4. CDR3 in amino acids: CASSPDRGQEKLFF. For the CDR3, the DNA is TGTGCCAGCAGCCCCGACAGGGGGCAGGAAAAACTGTTTTTT.

The J gene is TRBJ1-3, the V gene TRBV7-9; 7 nucleotides agree with TRBD1. CDR3 size: 17 residues. Germline CDR1 and CDR2: SEHNR and FQNEAQ (reference sequence). The trim removed 1 base at V and 0 bases at J, leaving 6 bases unmatched. The CDR3 sequence is CASSLEVDRPSGNTIYF. The CDR3 bases are TGTGCCAGCAGCTTAGAGGTGGACAGGCCCTCTGGAAACACCATATATTTT.

The chain joins TRBV28 to TRBJ2-1; 8 nucleotides align to TRBD2. This CDR3 is built from 15 residues. Germline CDR1 MDHEN, CDR2 SYDVKM. V dropped 8 bases and J dropped 0; count of bases not matched to a gene: 6. The CDR3 loop reads CASQLAAISYNEQFF. CDR3 in DNA: TGTGCCAGCCAACTAGCGGCCATCTCCTACAATGAGCAGTTCTTC.

This chain uses TRBV4-1 with TRBJ2-3; 8 bases agree with TRBD2. J was trimmed by 4 bases and V by 3 bases; bases with no gene match: 9. CDR1 MGHRA and CDR2 YSYEKL come from the germline V gene. This CDR3 has 16 residues. The DNA for the CDR3 is TGCGCCAGCAGCCATTCCCCGGGACTAGTCGCAGATACGCAGTATTTT. Its protein is CASSHSPGLVADTQYF.

The chain uses TRBV5-1 and TRBJ1-2; 11 nucleotides match TRBD1. The CDR3 covers 15 residues. In germline, CDR1 is SGHRS, CDR2 YFSETQ. The ends lost 0 bases at V and 8 bases at J; junction bases unmatched: 6. The CDR3, as DNA: TGCGCCAGCAGCTTGGATGGACAGGGGGCTCTGGGCTACACCTTC. It encodes CASSLDGQGALGYTF. Full variable domain (missing parts from reference TRBV5-1 and TRBJ1-2): KAGVTQTPRYLIKTRGQQVTLSCSPISGHRSVSWYQQTPGQGLQFLFEYFSETQRNKGNFPGRFSGRQFSNSRSEMNVSTLELGDSALYLCASSLDGQGALGYTFGSGTRLTVV.

J is TRBJ1-1 and V is TRBV7-3; D call uncertain. The CDR3 runs to 13 residues. Germline CDR1 and CDR2: SGHTA and FQGTGA. Trimming removed 5 bases at V and 8 bases at J, with 15 bases between. For the CDR3, the DNA is TGTGCCAGCAGCCTTAGGGCCGGACTCGAAGCTTTCTTT. The encoded protein is CASSLRAGLEAFF.

The V call is TRBV28, the J call TRBJ2-5, with 9 bases lining up with TRBD2. V trimming: 7 bases; J trimming: 3 bases; junction bases outside the gene matches: 12. This CDR3 is built from 16 residues. Germline V gene data show CDR1 as MDHEN and CDR2 as SYDVKM. The CDR3 reads CASTFSSLAGKETQYF. CDR3 in DNA: TGTGCCAGCACCTTCAGTAGTCTAGCGGGAAAAGAGACCCAGTACTTC. Full variable domain (outside the CDR3, taken from reference TRBV28 and TRBJ2-5): DVKVTQSSRYLVKRTGEKVFLECVQDMDHENMFWYRQDPGLGLRLIYFSYDVKMKEKGDIPEGYSVSREKKERFSLILESASTNQTSMYLCASTFSSLAGKETQYFGPGTRLLVL.

This chain links TRBV6-5 with TRBJ2-7; 16 bases agree with TRBD2. CDR1 and CDR2 from the germline V gene are MNHEY and SVGAGI. The trim removed 11 bases at V and 2 bases at J, leaving 3 bases unmatched. The CDR3 covers 14 residues. The CDR3 DNA is TGTGCCTCGGGGACTAGCGGGGGGGCCTACGAGCAGTACTTC. Translation: CASGTSGGAYEQYF.

This chain joins TRBV4-1 and TRBJ1-6; 7 nucleotides agree with TRBD1. The CDR3 spans 13 residues. Looked up from germline, CDR1 is MGHRA and CDR2 is YSYEKL. V was clipped by 4 bases and J by 7 bases; unmatched bases: 1. The CDR3 coding sequence is TGCGCCAGCAGCCCAGGGGGGAATTCACCCCTCCACTTT. Residues: CASSPGGNSPLHF.

This chain connects TRBV29-1 to TRBJ2-7; 8 positions agree with TRBD2. The ends lost 1 base at V and 1 base at J; junction bases unmatched: 3. Germline V gives CDR1 SQVTM, CDR2 ANQGSEA. The CDR3 has 14 residues. CDR3 loop: CSVEGTSGSYEQYF. In nucleotides, the CDR3 is TGCAGCGTTGAAGGCACTAGCGGATCCTACGAGCAGTACTTC.

The rearrangement uses TRBV11-2 and TRBJ1-2; D is unclear. CDR1 is SGHAT, CDR2 FQNNGV, per germline. The CDR3 has 12 residues. Trimming removed 5 bases from V and 7 bases from J, with 11 bases in between. CDR3 region: CASSLGRSGYTF. The CDR3 DNA sequence: TGTGCCAGCAGCCTAGGACGGAGTGGCTACACCTTC.

The V call is TRBV5-4, the J call TRBJ1-1; TRBD1 is a possible D gene (5 bases). The CDR3 length is 13 residues. Germline CDR1 SGHNT, CDR2 YYREEE (reference sequence). V lost 3 bases, J lost 1 base, and 7 bases lay in between. CDR3 protein: CASSSGSNTEAFF. As DNA, the CDR3 is TGTGCCAGCAGCTCAGGGTCGAACACTGAAGCTTTCTTT.

This chain uses TRBV11-3 with TRBJ2-2, with D possibly matching TRBD2 (5 bases). Germline CDR1 and CDR2: SGHNT and YENEEA. Trimming removed 3 bases from V and 4 bases from J, with 15 bases in between. The CDR3 consists of 16 residues. Here the CDR3 reads CASSFSDWGFTGELFF. CDR3 DNA: TGTGCCAGCAGCTTCTCGGACTGGGGATTCACCGGGGAGCTGTTTTTT.

J is TRBJ2-5 and V is TRBV3-1 (or the pseudogene TRBV3-2); 8 bases fit TRBD1. This CDR3 has 16 residues. Trimming cost V 3 bases and J 2 bases; bases outside gene matches: 8. Germline V gene lookup returns CDR1 LGHDT and CDR2 YNNKEL (reference sequence). The CDR3 sequence: CASSQGDRKFQETQYF. CDR3 nucleotide sequence: TGTGCCAGCAGCCAGGGGGACAGGAAGTTTCAAGAGACCCAGTACTTC.

J is TRBJ1-1 and V is TRBV19, with D uncertain. CDR1 is LNHDA, CDR2 SQIVND, per germline (reference sequence). This CDR3 comprises 14 residues. Trimming took off 4 bases at V and 4 bases at J, with 13 bases between the two ends. The CDR3 loop is CASSREPAGTEAFF. The CDR3, as DNA: TGTGCCAGTAGTAGAGAGCCGGCGGGCACTGAAGCTTTCTTT.

This chain joins TRBV4-1 and TRBJ1-1; 7 bases line up with TRBD1. After removal of 1 base from V and 1 base from J, the junction contained 3 bases not matched to a gene. Germline V gene lookup returns CDR1 MGHRA and CDR2 YSYEKL. The CDR3 sequence is 15 residues long. CDR3 sequence reads: CASSQGDRKNTEAFF. The CDR3 nucleotides are TGCGCCAGCAGCCAAGGGGACAGAAAGAACACTGAAGCTTTCTTT.

This sequence joins TRBV5-6 and TRBJ1-4; D gene ambiguous. The V gene's germline CDR1 is SGHDT and CDR2 YYEEEE. This CDR3 is built from 17 residues. Trimming pared 0 bases from V and 6 bases from J, leaving 18 bases between. The CDR3, as DNA: TGTGCCAGCAGCTTGGGGGCAGGCAGCCGAGGGTATGAAAAACTGTTTTTT. Protein product: CASSLGAGSRGYEKLFF.

This clone was observed a single time. This rearrangement joins TRBV28 to TRBJ1-5; 7 bases agree with TRBD1. V dropped 5 bases and J dropped 0; count of bases not matched to a gene: 10. The CDR3 consists of 17 residues. Germline V CDR1 and CDR2: MDHEN, SYDVKM. The CDR3 nucleotides are TGTGCCAGCAGTCGTCCGGGACAGCCTTTTAGCAATCAGCCCCAGCATTTT. Translation gives CASSRPGQPFSNQPQHF.

The V and J genes are TRBV7-9 and TRBJ2-1, with D possibly matching TRBD1 (6 bases). The germline V gene has CDR1 SEHNR and CDR2 FQNEAQ (reference sequence). The CDR3 runs 14 residues. With 3 bases removed from V and 6 bases from J, the gap between germline ends came to 12 bases. The CDR3 coding sequence is TGTGCCAGCAGCTTTAACAGGGCAGGCAATGAGCAGTTCTTC. Its protein is CASSFNRAGNEQFF. Filled out from reference TRBV7-9 and TRBJ2-1, the complete variable domain reads DTGVSQNPRHKITKRGQNVTFRCDPISEHNRLYWYRQTLGQGPEFLTYFQNEAQLEKSRLLSDRFSAERPKGSFSTLEIQRTEQGDSAMYLCASSFNRAGNEQFFGPGTRLTVL.

The CDR3 DNA reads TGTGCCATCAGCTCGGGACAGGGGGAAATTGGTGCAGATACGCAGTATTTT. Its translation is CAISSGQGEIGADTQYF. This sequence joins TRBV10-3 and TRBJ2-3, with 11 nucleotides matching TRBD1. The CDR3 contains 17 residues. The V segment lost 6 bases and the J segment 4 bases; nucleotides outside the gene matches: 12. Germline V gives CDR1 ENHRY, CDR2 SYGVKD.

This clone was recorded once. The chain links TRBV7-8 to TRBJ2-3; unclear D gene. The V end lost 5 bases, the J end lost 4 bases, and 10 bases lay between the germline ends. The V gene's germline CDR1 is SGHVS and CDR2 FQNEAQ. CDR3 size: 13 residues. The CDR3: CASSPRSADTQYF. In DNA, the CDR3 is TGTGCCAGCAGCCCGCGGTCTGCAGATACGCAGTATTTT.

The rearrangement uses TRBV5-4 and TRBJ2-7; 10 bases are shared with TRBD1. Germline loops: CDR1 SGHNT, CDR2 YYREEE (reference sequence). This CDR3 has 16 amino acids. With V trimmed by 2 bases and J by 5 bases, 10 bases remained unmatched. Here the CDR3 reads CASSFGGTGVYHEQYF. Here the CDR3 DNA reads TGTGCCAGCAGCTTTGGGGGGACAGGGGTCTACCACGAGCAGTACTTC.

The J gene is TRBJ2-1, the V gene TRBV10-2; 12 positions match TRBD2. CDR1 WSHSY and CDR2 SAAADI come from the germline V gene. Germline trimming cut 6 bases from V and 5 bases from J; bases unmatched to any gene: 5. The length of the CDR3 is 15 residues. This chain's CDR3 is CASSILAGGDNEQFF. The DNA of the CDR3 is TGCGCCAGCAGCATACTAGCGGGGGGAGACAATGAGCAGTTCTTC.

The genes are TRBV4-3 and TRBJ2-2, with 7 bases that match TRBD1. V dropped 4 bases and J dropped 6; count of bases not matched to a gene: 8. This CDR3 spans 15 amino acids. CDR1 LGHNA and CDR2 YSLEER come from the germline V gene. The CDR3 loop reads CASSPQGVKAGELFF. Here the CDR3 DNA reads TGCGCCAGCAGCCCCCAGGGGGTCAAGGCCGGGGAGCTGTTTTTT.

This sequence joins TRBV2 and TRBJ2-3; 8 bases align to TRBD1. Losses at the gene ends were 4 bases for V and 7 bases for J; bases not matched to a gene: 7. The CDR3 is made up of 14 amino acids. Germline CDR1 and CDR2: SNHLY and FYNNEI. The CDR3 DNA reads TGTGCCAGCAGTGGGCAGGGGGCCTTTTATACGCAGTATTTT. It translates to CASSGQGAFYTQYF.